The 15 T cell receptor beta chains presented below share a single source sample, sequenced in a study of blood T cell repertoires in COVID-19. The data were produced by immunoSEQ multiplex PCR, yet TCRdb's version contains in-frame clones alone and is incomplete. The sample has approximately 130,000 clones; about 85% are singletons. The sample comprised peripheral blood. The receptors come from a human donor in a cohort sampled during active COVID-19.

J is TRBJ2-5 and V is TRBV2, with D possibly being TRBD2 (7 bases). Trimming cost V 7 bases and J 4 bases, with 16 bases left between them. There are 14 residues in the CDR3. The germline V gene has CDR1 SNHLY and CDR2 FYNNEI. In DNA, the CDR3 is TGTGCCAGCAATCCCGGGGGGCTTGGAGAGACCCAGTACTTC. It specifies CASNPGGLGETQYF. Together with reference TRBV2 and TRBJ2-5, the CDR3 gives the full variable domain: EPEVTQTPSHQVTQMGQEVILRCVPISNHLYFYWYRQILGQKVEFLVSFYNNEISEKSEIFDDQFSVERPDGSNFTLKIRSTKLEDSAMYFCASNPGGLGETQYFGPGTRLLVL.

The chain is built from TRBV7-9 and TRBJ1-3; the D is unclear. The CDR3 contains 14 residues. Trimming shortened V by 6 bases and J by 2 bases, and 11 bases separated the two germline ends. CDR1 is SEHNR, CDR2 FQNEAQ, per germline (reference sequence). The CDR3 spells CASRDGRAGNTIYF. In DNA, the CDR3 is TGTGCCAGCAGAGACGGGCGGGCTGGAAACACCATATATTTT.

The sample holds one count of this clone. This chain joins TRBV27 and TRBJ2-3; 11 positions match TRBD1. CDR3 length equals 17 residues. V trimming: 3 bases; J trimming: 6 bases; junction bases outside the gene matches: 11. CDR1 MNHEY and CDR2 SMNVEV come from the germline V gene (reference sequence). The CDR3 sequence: CASSFTSGTGGKDTQYF. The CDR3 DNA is TGTGCCAGCAGTTTTACTTCCGGGACAGGGGGTAAGGATACGCAGTATTTT.

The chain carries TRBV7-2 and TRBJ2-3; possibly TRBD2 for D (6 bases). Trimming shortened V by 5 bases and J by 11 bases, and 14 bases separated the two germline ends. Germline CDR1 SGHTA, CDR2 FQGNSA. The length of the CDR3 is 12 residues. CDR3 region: CASSQYGDLQYF. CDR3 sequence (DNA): TGTGCCAGCAGCCAGTACGGGGACTTGCAGTATTTT.

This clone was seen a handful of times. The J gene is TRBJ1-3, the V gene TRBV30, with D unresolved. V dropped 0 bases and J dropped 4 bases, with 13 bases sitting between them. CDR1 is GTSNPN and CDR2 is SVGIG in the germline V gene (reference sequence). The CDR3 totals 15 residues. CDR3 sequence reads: CAWSVRSSGGNTIYF. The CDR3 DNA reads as TGTGCCTGGAGTGTTAGGTCCTCCGGGGGAAACACCATATATTTT. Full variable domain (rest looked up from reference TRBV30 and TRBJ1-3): SQTIHQWPATLVQPVGSPLSLECTVEGTSNPNLYWYRQAAGRGLQLLFYSVGIGQISSEVPQNLSASRPQDRQFILSSKKLLLSDSGFYLCAWSVRSSGGNTIYFGEGSWLTVV.

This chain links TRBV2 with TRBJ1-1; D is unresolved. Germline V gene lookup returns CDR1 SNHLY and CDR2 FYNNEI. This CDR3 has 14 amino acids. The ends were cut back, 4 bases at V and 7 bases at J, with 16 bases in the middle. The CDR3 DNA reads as TGTGCCAGCAGTGGCGCGACGGTTCGGGGTGAAGCTTTCTTT. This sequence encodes CASSGATVRGEAFF.

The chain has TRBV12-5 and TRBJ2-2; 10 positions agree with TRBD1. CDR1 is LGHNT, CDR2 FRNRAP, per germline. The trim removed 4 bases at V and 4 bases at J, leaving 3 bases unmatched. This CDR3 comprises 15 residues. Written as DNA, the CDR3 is TGTGCTAGTGGTTCCGGACAGGGGGGCACCGGGGAGCTGTTTTTT. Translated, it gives CASGSGQGGTGELFF. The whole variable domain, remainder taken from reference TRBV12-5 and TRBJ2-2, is DARVTQTPRHKVTEMGQEVTMRCQPILGHNTVFWYRQTMMQGLELLAYFRNRAPLDDSGMPKDRFSAEMPDATLATLKIQPSEPRDSAVYFCASGSGQGGTGELFFGEGSRLTVL.

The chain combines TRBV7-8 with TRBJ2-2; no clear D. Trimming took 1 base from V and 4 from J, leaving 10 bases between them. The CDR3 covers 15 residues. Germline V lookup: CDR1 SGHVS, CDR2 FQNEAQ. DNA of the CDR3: TGTGCCAGCAGCTTAGTAAGTCAGTCCACCGGGGAGCTGTTTTTT. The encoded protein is CASSLVSQSTGELFF.

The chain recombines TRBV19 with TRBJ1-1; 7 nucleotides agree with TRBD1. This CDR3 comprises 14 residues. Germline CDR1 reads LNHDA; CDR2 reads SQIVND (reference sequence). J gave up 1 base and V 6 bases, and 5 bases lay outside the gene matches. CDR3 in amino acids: CASSQSGGNTEAFF. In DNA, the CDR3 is TGTGCCAGTAGCCAGTCAGGGGGGAACACTGAAGCTTTCTTT.

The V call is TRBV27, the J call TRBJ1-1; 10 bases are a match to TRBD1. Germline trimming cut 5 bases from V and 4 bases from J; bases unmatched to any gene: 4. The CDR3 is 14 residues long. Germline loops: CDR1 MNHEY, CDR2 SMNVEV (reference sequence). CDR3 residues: CASSSRDRGTEAFF. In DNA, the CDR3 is TGTGCCAGCAGTAGCCGGGACAGGGGCACTGAAGCTTTCTTT.

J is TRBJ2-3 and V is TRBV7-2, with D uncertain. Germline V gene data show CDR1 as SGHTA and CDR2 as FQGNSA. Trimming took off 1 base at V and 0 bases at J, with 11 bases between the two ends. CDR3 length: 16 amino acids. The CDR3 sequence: CASSLGSSPSTDTQYF. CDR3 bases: TGTGCCAGCAGCTTAGGAAGTAGCCCTAGCACAGATACGCAGTATTTT.

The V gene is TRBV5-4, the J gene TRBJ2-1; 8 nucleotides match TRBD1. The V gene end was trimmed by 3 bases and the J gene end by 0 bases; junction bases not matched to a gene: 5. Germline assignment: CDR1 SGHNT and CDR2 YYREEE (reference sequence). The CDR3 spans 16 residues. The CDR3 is CASSSTGGSSYNEQFF. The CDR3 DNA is TGTGCCAGCAGCTCCACAGGGGGGAGCTCCTACAATGAGCAGTTCTTC.

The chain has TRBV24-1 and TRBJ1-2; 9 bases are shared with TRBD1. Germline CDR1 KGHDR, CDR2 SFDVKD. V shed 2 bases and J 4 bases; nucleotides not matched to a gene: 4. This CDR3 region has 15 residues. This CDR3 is CATSDSGQGFYGYTF. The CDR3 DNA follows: TGTGCCACCAGTGATTCTGGACAGGGGTTCTATGGCTACACCTTC.

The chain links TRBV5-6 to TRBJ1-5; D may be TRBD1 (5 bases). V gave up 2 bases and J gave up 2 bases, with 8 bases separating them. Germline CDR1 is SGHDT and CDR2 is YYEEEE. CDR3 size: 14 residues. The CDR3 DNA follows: TGTGCCAGCAGCTTATCACAGGGCAATCAGCCCCAGCATTTT. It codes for CASSLSQGNQPQHF. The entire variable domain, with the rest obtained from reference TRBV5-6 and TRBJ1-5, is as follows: DAGVTQSPTHLIKTRGQQVTLRCSPKSGHDTVSWYQQALGQGPQFIFQYYEEEERQRGNFPDRFSGHQFPNYSSELNVNALLLGDSALYLCASSLSQGNQPQHFGDGTRLSIL.

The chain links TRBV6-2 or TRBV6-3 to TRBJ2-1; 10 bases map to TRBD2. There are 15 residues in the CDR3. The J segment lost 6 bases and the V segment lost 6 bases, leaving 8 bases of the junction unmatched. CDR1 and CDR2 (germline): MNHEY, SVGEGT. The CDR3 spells CASSRGLAAINEQFF. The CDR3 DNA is TGTGCCAGCAGCCGAGGACTAGCGGCGATCAATGAGCAGTTCTTC.